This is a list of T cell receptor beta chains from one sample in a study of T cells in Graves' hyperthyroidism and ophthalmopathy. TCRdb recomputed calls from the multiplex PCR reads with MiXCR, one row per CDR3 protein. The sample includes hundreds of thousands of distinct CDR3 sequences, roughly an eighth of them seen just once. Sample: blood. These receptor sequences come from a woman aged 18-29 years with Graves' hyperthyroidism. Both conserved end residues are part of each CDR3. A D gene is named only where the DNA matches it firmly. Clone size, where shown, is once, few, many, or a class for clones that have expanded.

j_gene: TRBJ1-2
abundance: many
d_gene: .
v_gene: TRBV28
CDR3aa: CASSLGQLGVSNYGYTF
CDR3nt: TGTGCCAGCAGTTTAGGACAGTTAGGAGTTTCTAACTATGGCTACACCTTC

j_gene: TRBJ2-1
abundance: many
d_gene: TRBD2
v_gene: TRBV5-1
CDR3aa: CASSQRTSGEYNEQFF
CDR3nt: TGCGCCAGCAGCCAAAGGACTAGCGGGGAATACAATGAGCAGTTCTTC

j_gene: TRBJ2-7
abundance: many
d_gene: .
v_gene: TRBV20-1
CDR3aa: CSASGYSGSPYEQYF
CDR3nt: TGCAGTGCTAGTGGTTACAGCGGGTCACCCTACGAGCAGTACTTC

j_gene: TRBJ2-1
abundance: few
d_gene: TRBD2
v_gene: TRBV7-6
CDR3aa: CASSRLAGAQGEQFF
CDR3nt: TGTGCCAGCAGCAGACTAGCGGGGGCACAGGGTGAGCAGTTCTTC

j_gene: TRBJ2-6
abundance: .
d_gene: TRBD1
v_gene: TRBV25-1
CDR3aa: CASSETGQYHSGANVLTF
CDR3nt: TGTGCCAGCAGTGAGACGGGACAGTACCACTCTGGGGCCAACGTCCTGACTTTC

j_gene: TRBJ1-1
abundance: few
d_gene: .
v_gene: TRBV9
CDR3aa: CASSGDPGAEAFF
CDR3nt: TGTGCCAGCAGCGGGGACCCTGGGGCTGAAGCTTTCTTT

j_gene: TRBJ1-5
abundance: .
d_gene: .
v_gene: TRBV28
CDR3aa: CASSLWAGANQPQHF
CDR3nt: TGTGCCAGCAGTTTATGGGCAGGGGCAAATCAGCCCCAGCATTTT

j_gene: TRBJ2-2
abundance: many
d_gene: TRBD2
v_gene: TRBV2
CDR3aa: CASSLAGGNGELFF
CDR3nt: TGTGCCAGCAGTCTAGCGGGGGGGAACGGGGAGCTGTTTTTT

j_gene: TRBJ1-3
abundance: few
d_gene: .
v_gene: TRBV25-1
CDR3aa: CASSNTTDSGNTIYF
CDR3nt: TGTGCCAGCAGTAATACGACAGACTCTGGAAACACCATATATTTT

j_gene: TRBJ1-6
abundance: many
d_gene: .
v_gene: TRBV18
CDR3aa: CASSHYNSPLHF
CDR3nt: TGTGCCAGCTCACACTATAATTCACCCCTCCACTTT

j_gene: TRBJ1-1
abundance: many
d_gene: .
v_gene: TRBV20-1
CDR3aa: CSARDAGSGGRTEAFF
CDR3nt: TGCAGTGCTAGAGATGCAGGCTCCGGGGGACGCACTGAAGCTTTCTTT

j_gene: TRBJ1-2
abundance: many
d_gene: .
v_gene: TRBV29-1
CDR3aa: CSVTTGSAYGYTF
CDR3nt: TGCAGCGTCACAACAGGGTCGGCCTATGGCTACACCTTC

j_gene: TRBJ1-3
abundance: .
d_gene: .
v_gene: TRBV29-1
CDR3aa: CSVRWASSGNTIYF
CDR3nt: TGCAGCGTTCGGTGGGCGAGCTCTGGAAACACCATATATTTT

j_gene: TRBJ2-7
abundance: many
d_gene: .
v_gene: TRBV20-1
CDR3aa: CSARDPGSAPYEQYF
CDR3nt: TGCAGTGCTAGAGACCCCGGTAGCGCGCCCTACGAGCAGTACTTC

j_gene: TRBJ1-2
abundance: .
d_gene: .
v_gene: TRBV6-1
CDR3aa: CASSEAVTGLSYGYTF
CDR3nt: TGTGCCAGCAGTGAAGCCGTCACGGGACTTAGCTATGGCTACACCTTC

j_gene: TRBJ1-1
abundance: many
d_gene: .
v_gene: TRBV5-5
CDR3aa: CASTQGDFNTEAFF
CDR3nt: TGTGCCAGCACCCAAGGAGATTTCAACACTGAAGCTTTCTTT

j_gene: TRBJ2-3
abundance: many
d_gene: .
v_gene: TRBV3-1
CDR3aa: CASSQIMASPTDTQYF
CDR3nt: TGTGCCAGCAGCCAAATTATGGCCAGCCCCACAGATACGCAGTATTTT

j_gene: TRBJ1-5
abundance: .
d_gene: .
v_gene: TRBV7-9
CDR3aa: CASSLEHTEQPQHF
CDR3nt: TGTGCCAGCAGCTTAGAACACACCGAACAGCCCCAGCATTTT

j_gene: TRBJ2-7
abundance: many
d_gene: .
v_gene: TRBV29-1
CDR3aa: CSVRADHEQYF
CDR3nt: TGCAGCGTTCGGGCGGACCACGAGCAGTACTTC

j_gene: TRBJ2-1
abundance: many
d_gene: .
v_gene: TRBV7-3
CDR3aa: CASSAPMGEQFF
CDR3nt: TGTGCCAGCAGCGCCCCCATGGGAGAGCAGTTCTTC

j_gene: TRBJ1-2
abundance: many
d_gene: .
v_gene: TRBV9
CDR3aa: CASSERGGAPYGYTF
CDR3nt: TGTGCCAGCAGCGAACGAGGAGGGGCCCCCTATGGCTACACCTTC

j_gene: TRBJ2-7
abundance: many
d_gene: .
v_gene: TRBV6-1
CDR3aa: CASSDPGQSYEQYF
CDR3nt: TGTGCCAGCAGTGACCCCGGGCAGTCCTACGAGCAGTACTTC

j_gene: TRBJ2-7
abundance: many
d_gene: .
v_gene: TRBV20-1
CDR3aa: CSARKRGKRPSYEQYF
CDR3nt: TGCAGTGCTAGGAAGAGGGGGAAAAGGCCCTCCTACGAGCAGTACTTC

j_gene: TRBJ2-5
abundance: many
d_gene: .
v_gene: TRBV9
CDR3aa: CASSDSRGSSETQYF
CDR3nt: TGTGCCAGCAGCGACTCCAGGGGTTCGAGTGAGACCCAGTACTTC

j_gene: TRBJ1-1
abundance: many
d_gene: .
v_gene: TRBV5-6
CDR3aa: CASSLVAAGKNTEAFF
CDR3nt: TGTGCCAGCAGCTTGGTGGCTGCAGGGAAGAACACTGAAGCTTTCTTT

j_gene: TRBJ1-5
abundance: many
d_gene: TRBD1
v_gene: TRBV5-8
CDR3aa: CASSMDRVTSNQPQHF
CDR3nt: TGTGCCAGCAGCATGGACAGGGTAACGAGCAATCAGCCCCAGCATTTT

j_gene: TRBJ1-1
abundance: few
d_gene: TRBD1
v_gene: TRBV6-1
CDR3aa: CASSPRGPNTEAFF
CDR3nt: TGTGCCAGCAGTCCCAGGGGGCCGAACACTGAAGCTTTCTTT